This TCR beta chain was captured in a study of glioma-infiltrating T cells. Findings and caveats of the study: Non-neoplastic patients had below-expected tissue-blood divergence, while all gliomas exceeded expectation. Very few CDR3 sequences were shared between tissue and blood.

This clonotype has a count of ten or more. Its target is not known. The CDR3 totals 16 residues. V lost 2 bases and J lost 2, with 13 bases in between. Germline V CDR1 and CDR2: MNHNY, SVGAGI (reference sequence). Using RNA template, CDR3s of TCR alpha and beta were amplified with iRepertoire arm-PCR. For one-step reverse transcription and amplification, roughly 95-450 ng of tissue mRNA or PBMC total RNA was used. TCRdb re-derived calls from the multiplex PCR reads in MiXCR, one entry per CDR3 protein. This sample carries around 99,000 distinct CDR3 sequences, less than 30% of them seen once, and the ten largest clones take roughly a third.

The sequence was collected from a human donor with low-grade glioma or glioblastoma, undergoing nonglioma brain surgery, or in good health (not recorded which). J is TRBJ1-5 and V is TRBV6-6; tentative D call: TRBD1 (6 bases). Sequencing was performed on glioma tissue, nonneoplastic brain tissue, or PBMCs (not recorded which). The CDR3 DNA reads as TGTGCCAGCAGTTACCCACAGGGTGAAGGCAATCAGCCCCAGCATTTT. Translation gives CASSYPQGEGNQPQHF.